The source of this T cell receptor (beta chain) is a study of blood T cell repertoires in COVID-19. Study details: Material from acute and convalescent COVID-19 was sourced from the United States, Italy and Spain. PBMCs, B-cell-depleted T cells, or T cells were the source of the cDNA or gDNA that made up the material.

The CDR3 has 15 residues. Trimming left V 5 bases short and J 0 bases short, with 12 bases between. Looked up from germline, CDR1 is SGHTA and CDR2 is FQGTGA. Source study methods: Estimation of nucleated cell counts relied on the amplification of reference gene primers. Produced via immunoSEQ multiplex PCR; TCRdb's table is partial and in-frame only. Clone size and the V and J calls come from that table; the DNA yielded D and trimming. Of some 150,000 clones in the sample, more than 80% were seen once. The TCR was taken from a woman in her fifties or sixties with active COVID-19. The V gene is TRBV7-3, the J gene TRBJ2-3; the D gene is possibly TRBD1 (6 bases). The sample taken for sequencing was peripheral blood. In DNA form, the CDR3 reads TGTGCCAGCAGCCCCCGCGGACAGAGCACAGATACGCAGTATTTT. Translating it yields CASSPRGQSTDTQYF. Full variable domain (rest looked up from reference TRBV7-3 and TRBJ2-3): GAGVSQTPSNKVTEKGKYVELRCDPISGHTALYWYRQSLGQGPEFLIYFQGTGAADDSGLPNDRFFAVRPEGSVSTLKIQRTERGDSAVYLCASSPRGQSTDTQYFGPGTRLTVL.